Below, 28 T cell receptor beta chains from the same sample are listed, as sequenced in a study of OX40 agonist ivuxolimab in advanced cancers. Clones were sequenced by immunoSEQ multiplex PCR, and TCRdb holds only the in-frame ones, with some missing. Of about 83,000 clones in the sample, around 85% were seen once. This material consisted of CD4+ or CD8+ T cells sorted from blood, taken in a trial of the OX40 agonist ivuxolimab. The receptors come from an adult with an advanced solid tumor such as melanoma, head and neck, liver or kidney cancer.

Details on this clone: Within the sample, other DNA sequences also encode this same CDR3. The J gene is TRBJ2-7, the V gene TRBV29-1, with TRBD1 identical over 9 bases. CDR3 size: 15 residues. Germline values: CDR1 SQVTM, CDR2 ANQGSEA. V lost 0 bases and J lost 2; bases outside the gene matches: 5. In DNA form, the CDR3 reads TGCAGCGTTGAAGATGATGGGACAGGGACCTACGAGCAGTACTTC. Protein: CSVEDDGTGTYEQYF.

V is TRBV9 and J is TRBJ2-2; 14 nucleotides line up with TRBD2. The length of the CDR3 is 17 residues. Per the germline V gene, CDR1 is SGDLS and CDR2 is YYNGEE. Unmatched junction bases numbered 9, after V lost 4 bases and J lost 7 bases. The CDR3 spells CASSLGLAGEVIGELFF. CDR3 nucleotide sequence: TGTGCCAGCAGCTTGGGACTAGCGGGGGAGGTTATCGGGGAGCTGTTTTTT. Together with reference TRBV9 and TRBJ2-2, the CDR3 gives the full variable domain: DSGVTQTPKHLITATGQRVTLRCSPRSGDLSVYWYQQSLDQGLQFLIQYYNGEERAKGNILERFSAQQFPDLHSELNLSSLELGDSALYFCASSLGLAGEVIGELFFGEGSRLTVL.

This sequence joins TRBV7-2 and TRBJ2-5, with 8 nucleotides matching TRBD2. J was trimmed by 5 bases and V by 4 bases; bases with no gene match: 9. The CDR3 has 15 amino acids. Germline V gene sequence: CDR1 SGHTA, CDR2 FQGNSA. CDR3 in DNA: TGTGCCAGCAGCTCGGGACTAGGTGTTTTGGAGACCCAGTACTTC. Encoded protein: CASSSGLGVLETQYF.

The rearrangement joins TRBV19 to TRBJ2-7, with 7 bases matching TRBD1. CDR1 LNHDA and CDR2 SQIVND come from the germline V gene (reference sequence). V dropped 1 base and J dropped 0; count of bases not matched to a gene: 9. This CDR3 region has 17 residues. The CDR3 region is CASSIGPGQSGSYEQYF. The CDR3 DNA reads TGTGCCAGTAGTATAGGTCCGGGACAGTCTGGCTCCTACGAGCAGTACTTC.

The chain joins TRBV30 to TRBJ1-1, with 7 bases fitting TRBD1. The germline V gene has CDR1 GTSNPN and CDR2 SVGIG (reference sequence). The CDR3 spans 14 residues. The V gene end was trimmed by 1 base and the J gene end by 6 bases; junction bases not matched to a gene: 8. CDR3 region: CAWSETGWRAEAFF. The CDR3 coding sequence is TGTGCCTGGAGTGAGACAGGGTGGAGGGCTGAAGCTTTCTTT.

This CDR3 is CASSISGGLLDTQYF. CDR3 sequence (DNA): TGTGCCAGTAGTATTAGCGGGGGGCTATTAGATACGCAGTATTTT. This chain uses TRBV19 with TRBJ2-3, with TRBD2 matching 10 bases. This CDR3 is 15 amino acids long. Germline V gene sequence: CDR1 LNHDA, CDR2 SQIVND (reference sequence). V was pared by 3 bases and J by 5 bases, with 5 bases of the junction left unmatched.

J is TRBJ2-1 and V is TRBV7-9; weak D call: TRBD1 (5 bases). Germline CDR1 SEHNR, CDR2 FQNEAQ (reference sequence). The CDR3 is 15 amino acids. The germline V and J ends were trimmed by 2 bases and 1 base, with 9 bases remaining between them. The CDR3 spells CASSLQGSSYNEQFF. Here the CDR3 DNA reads TGTGCCAGCAGCTTACAGGGTTCATCCTACAATGAGCAGTTCTTC.

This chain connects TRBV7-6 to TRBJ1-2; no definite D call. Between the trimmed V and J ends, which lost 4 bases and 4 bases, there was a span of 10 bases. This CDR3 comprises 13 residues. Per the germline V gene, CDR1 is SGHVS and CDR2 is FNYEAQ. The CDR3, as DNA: TGTGCCAGCAGCTCGACTCCTTCCTATGGCTACACCTTC. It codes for CASSSTPSYGYTF. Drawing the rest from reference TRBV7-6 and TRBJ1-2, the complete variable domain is GAGVSQSPRYKVTKRGQDVALRCDPISGHVSLYWYRQALGQGPEFLTYFNYEAQQDKSGLPNDRFSAERPEGSISTLTIQRTEQRDSAMYRCASSSTPSYGYTFGSGTRLTVV.

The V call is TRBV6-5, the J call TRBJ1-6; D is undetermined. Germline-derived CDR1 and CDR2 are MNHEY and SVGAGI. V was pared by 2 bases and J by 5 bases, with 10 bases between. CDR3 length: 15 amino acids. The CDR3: CASSYVGGDNSPLHF. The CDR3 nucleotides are TGTGCCAGCAGTTACGTAGGAGGAGATAATTCACCCCTCCACTTT.

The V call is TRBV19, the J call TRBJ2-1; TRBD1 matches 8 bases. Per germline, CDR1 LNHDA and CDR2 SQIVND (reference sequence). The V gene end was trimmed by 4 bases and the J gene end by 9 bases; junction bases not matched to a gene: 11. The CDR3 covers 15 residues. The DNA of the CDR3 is TGTGCCAGTAGTAGAGGACAGGGAAGAGTAAGTGAGCAGTTCTTC. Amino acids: CASSRGQGRVSEQFF.

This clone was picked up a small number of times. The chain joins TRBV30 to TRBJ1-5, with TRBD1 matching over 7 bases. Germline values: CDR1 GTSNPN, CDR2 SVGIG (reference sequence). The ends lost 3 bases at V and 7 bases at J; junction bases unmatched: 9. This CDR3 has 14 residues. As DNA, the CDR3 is TGTGCCTGGAGCCTTGGACAGGCAGGGCAGCCCCAGCATTTT. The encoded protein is CAWSLGQAGQPQHF.

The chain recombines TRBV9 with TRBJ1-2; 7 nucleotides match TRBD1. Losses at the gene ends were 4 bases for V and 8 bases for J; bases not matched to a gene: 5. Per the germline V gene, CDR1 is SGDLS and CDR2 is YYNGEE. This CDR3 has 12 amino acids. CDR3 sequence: CASSTTGRGYTF. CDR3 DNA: TGTGCCAGCAGCACGACAGGGCGCGGCTACACCTTC.

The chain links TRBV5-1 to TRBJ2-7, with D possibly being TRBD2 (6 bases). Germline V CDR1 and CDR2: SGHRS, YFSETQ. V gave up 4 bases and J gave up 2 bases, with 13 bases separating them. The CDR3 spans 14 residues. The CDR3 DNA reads TGCGCCAGCAGCACGGAGGGGTCAACCTACGAGCAGTACTTC. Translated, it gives CASSTEGSTYEQYF.

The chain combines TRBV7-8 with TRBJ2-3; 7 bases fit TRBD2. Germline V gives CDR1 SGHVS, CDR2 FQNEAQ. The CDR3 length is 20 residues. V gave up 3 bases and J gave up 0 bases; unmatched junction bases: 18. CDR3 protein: CASSFYPLLAVPTSTDTQYF. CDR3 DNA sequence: TGTGCCAGCAGCTTTTATCCCCTCCTAGCGGTCCCAACTAGCACAGATACGCAGTATTTT.

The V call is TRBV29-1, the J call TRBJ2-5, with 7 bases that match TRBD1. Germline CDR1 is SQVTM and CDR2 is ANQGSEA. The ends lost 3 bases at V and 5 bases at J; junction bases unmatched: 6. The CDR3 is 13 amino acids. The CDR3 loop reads CSVEKTGPETQYF. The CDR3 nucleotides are TGCAGCGTTGAGAAGACAGGGCCCGAGACCCAGTACTTC.

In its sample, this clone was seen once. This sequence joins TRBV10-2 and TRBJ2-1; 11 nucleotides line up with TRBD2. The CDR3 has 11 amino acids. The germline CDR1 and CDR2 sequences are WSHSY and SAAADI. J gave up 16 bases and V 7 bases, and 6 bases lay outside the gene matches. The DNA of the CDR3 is TGCGCCAGCAAACTAGCGGGAGAAAAATTCTTC. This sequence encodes CASKLAGEKFF.

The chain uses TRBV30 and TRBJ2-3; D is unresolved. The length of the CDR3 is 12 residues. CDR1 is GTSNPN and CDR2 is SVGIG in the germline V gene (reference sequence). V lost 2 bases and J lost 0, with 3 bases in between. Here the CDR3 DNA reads TGTGCCTGGAGTACTAGCACAGATACGCAGTATTTT. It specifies CAWSTSTDTQYF.

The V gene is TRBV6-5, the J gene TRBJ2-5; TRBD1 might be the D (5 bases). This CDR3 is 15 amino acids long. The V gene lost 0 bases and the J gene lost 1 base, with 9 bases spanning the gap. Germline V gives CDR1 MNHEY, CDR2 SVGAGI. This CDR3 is CASSYSPRGQETQYF. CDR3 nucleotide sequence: TGTGCCAGCAGTTACTCGCCTAGGGGCCAAGAGACCCAGTACTTC.

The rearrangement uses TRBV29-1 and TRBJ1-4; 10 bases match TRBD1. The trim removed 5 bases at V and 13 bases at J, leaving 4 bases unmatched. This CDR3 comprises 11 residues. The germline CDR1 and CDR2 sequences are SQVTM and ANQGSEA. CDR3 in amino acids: CSVKRDRGLFF. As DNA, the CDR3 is TGCAGCGTTAAAAGGGACAGGGGACTGTTTTTT.

CDR3 coding DNA: TGTGCCAGCAGTTACCGCTGGTCCTACAACACTGAAGCTTTCTTT. Translation gives CASSYRWSYNTEAFF. This rearrangement joins TRBV6-5 to TRBJ1-1; D unresolved. The CDR3 length is 15 residues. The germline gives CDR1 MNHEY, CDR2 SVGAGI. The V end lost 2 bases, the J end lost 2 bases, and 12 bases lay between the germline ends.

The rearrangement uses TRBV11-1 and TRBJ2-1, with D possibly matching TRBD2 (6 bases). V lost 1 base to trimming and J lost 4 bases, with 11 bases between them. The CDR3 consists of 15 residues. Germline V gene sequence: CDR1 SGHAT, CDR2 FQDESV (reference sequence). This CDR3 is CASSLGASEYNEQFF. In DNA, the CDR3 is TGTGCCAGCAGCTTAGGGGCTAGCGAGTACAATGAGCAGTTCTTC.

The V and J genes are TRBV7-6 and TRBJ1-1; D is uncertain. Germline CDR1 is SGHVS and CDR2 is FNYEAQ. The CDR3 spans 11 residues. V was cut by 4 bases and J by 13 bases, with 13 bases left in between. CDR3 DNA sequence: TGTGCCAGCAGCTCACAAGGCATGGATTTCTTT. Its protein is CASSSQGMDFF.

The CDR3 DNA reads as TGTGCCAGCAGCAAATGGGGGGGGTCTAGCACAGATACGCAGTATTTT. This codes for CASSKWGGSSTDTQYF. The chain recombines TRBV5-4 with TRBJ2-3; 7 bases are a match to TRBD2. The CDR3 has 16 amino acids. The germline V gene has CDR1 SGHNT and CDR2 YYREEE (reference sequence). Trimming took 4 bases from V and 0 from J; bases not matched to a gene: 8.

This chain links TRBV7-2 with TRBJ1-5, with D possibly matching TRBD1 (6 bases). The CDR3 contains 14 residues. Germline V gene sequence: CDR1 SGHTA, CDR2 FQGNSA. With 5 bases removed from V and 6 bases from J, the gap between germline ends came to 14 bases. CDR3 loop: CASSAWTVGQPQHF. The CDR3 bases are TGTGCCAGCAGCGCCTGGACAGTCGGTCAGCCCCAGCATTTT.

The CDR3 loop is CASSAATPNTEAFF. The CDR3, as DNA: TGTGCCAGCAGCGCGGCGACCCCGAACACTGAAGCTTTCTTT. The V and J genes are TRBV9 and TRBJ1-1; D not certain. This CDR3 region has 14 residues. Germline V gene sequence: CDR1 SGDLS, CDR2 YYNGEE. V was cut by 3 bases and J by 1 base, with 10 bases left in between.

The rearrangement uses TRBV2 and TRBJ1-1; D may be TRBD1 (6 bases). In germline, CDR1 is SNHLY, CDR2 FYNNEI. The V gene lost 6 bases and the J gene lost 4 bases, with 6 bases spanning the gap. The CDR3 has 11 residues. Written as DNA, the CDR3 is TGTGCCAGCAGGGACAGCACTGAAGCTTTCTTT. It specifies CASRDSTEAFF.

In DNA form, the CDR3 reads TGTGCCAGCAGCTTCAGGGGGGATGGCTACACCTTC. This codes for CASSFRGDGYTF. This chain connects TRBV11-3 to TRBJ1-2, with TRBD1 matching over 7 bases. The CDR3 has 12 residues. Unmatched junction bases numbered 1, after V lost 3 bases and J lost 6 bases. Germline loops: CDR1 SGHNT, CDR2 YENEEA.

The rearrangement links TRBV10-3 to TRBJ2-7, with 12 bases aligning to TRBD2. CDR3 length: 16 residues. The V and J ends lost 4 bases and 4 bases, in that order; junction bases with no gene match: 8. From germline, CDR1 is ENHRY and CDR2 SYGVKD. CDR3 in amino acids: CAISGTRLAGVYEQYF. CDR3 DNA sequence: TGTGCCATCAGTGGGACCCGACTAGCGGGAGTTTACGAGCAGTACTTC.